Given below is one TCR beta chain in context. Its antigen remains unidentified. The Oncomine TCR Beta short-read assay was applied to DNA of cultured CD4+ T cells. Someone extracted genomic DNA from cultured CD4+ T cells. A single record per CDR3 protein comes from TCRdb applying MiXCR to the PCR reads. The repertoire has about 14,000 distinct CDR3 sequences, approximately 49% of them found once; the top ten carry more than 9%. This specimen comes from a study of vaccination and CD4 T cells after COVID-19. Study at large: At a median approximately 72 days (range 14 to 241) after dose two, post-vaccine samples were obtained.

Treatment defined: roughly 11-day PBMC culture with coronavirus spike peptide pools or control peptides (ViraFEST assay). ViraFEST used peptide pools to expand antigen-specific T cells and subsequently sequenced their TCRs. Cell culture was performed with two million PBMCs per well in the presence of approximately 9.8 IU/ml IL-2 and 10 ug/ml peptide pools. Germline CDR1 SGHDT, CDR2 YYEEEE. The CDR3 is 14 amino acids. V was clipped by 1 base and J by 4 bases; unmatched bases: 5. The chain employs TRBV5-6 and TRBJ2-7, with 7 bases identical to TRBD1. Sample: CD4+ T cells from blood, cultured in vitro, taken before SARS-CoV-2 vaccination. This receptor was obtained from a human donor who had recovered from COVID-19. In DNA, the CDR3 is TGTGCCAGCAGCTTGCCCGGACAGGTGTACGAGCAGTACTTC. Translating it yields CASSLPGQVYEQYF.